The text below deals with one TCR beta chain. Only a few counts were recorded for this clonotype. It has no known antigen specificity. Base qualities are not recorded, but no much larger clone differs from it by a single base. These data originate in a study of blood T cells in healthy people across ages (dated by TCRdb to about 2015). In terms of the full investigation: In model experiments, roughly one uniquely barcoded TCR beta cDNA molecule per two T cells was captured by template switching. For two donors (one aged 18 to 30 and one aged 80 or older), the study analyzed two additional independent replicas of 1 million unique cDNA reads from the same blood draw. Age-related changes in TCR beta repertoire diversity were measured in the study by deep sequencing normalized with unique cDNA molecular identifiers. To avoid experimental bias, donors of different ages were spread randomly across the sequencing lanes. Donors were grouped into four age groups: young (average roughly 17 years), middle-aged (under 40), aged (around 60) and long-lived (around 80). The research as a whole found: Observed TCR beta diversity per million T cells fell roughly linearly with age, and a significant reduction was already apparent by age about 43. Bulk unsorted PBMC profiling prevented conclusive comparison of naive and antigen-experienced compartments. Total diversity estimates from one million sequenced T cells were considered lower bounds and underestimates. Compared with the aged group, the long-lived group had more naive CD4+ T cells, fewer expanded clones and increased TCR diversity, suggesting age selection. The percentage of naive T cells measured by flow cytometry correlated strongly with observed TCR beta diversity. Because the CMV infection status of the donors was unknown, age-related changes in expanded clonotypes may potentially have been confounded.

The donors were some 36 Caucasian individuals from Russia, aged roughly 6 to 100 years, who were systemically healthy. Ten milliliters of peripheral blood were drawn from each donor into EDTA-treated Vacutainer tubes. PBMCs were isolated by Ficoll-Paque density-gradient centrifugation, with at least 7 million obtained per sample. Total RNA was extracted from PBMCs with Trizol reagent, with at least 6 micrograms obtained per sample. The percentages of naive CD45RAhigh/CD27high T cells were determined by flow cytometry on a PBMC aliquot from every donor. Germline trimming amounts to 5 bases on V and 2 bases on J, with 3 as the count of junction bases outside the gene matches. As encoded in the germline V gene, CDR1 is MDHEN while CDR2 is SYDVKM. The CDR3 contains 15 residues, cysteine and phenylalanine counted. The sequence is cut down to CDR3 DNA, 45 bases in frame from base 1. The library relied on 5' RACE. TCRdb records Illumina HiSeq 2500 as the sequencer. A second PCR of roughly 7 to 11 cycles was performed with a sample-barcoded 5' primer and a J-beta primer mix. A unique molecular identifier was introduced onto each TCR beta cDNA molecule by a template-switch 5' adaptor carrying 12 random nucleotides. Each sample yielded at least 2.5 million CDR3-containing paired-end reads. All of the RNA was converted into first-strand cDNA using the Mint cDNA synthesis kit, with a TRBC-specific oligonucleotide serving as the primer. Following uracil-DNA glycosylase treatment, a first 18-cycle PCR with universal primers M1SS and BC2_uni_R was performed on all cDNA. Processing in the source paper ran as follows. For normalization, 1 million high-quality reads, each with a distinct molecular identifier, were randomly selected from each sample. Instead of being binned into consensus sequences, reads with shared molecular identifiers were discarded. MiTCR, run with a Q25 quality threshold and the strictest error-elimination algorithm, handled CDR3 identification, clonotype clustering and error correction. A nonparametric unseen species model with Euler transformation was used to estimate a lower bound on total TCR beta diversity. TCRdb applied fastp at Q25 and MiXCR to the public reads, then kept only in-frame beta chains. Each record represents a unique CDR3 protein, reported with the most common genes and DNA among its rows. The V and J calls come from TCRdb's annotation, not from the publication. The sample records about 750,000 distinct CDR3 sequences, approximately 55% of which are singletons. The top ten constitute approximately 40% of the sample.

The sequence was collected from a man aged 80 or over in good health. Sequenced sample: blood. The V and J genes are TRBV28 and TRBJ2-7, with 13 bases aligning to TRBD2. The CDR3 reads as follows: CASSGGTSGTYEQYF. The nucleotide sequence reads as follows: TGTGCCAGCAGTGGGGGGACTAGCGGGACCTACGAGCAGTACTTC. The CDR3, completed at both ends by the reference TRBV28 and TRBJ2-7 genes, gives the full variable domain DVKVTQSSRYLVKRTGEKVFLECVQDMDHENMFWYRQDPGLGLRLIYFSYDVKMKEKGDIPEGYSVSREKKERFSLILESASTNQTSMYLCASSGGTSGTYEQYFGPGTRLTVT.